The sequence of this TCR beta chain was determined in a study of blood T cell repertoires in COVID-19. The J segment lost 4 bases and the V segment lost 2 bases, leaving 4 bases of the junction unmatched. This CDR3 comprises 15 residues. The germline V gene has CDR1 KGHSH and CDR2 LQKENI. This clone was counted once. Clones were sequenced by immunoSEQ multiplex PCR, and TCRdb holds only the in-frame ones, with some missing. The repertoire has roughly 54,000 clones, about 85% of them found once; the top ten carry over 2%. This sequence was found in a middle-aged man with acute or convalescent COVID-19. The genes are TRBV18 and TRBJ2-2; 7 bases map to TRBD2. Sequencing was performed on peripheral blood. The CDR3: CASSPMPGGTGELFF. The CDR3 bases are TGTGCCAGCTCACCAATGCCGGGGGGCACCGGGGAGCTGTTTTTT.